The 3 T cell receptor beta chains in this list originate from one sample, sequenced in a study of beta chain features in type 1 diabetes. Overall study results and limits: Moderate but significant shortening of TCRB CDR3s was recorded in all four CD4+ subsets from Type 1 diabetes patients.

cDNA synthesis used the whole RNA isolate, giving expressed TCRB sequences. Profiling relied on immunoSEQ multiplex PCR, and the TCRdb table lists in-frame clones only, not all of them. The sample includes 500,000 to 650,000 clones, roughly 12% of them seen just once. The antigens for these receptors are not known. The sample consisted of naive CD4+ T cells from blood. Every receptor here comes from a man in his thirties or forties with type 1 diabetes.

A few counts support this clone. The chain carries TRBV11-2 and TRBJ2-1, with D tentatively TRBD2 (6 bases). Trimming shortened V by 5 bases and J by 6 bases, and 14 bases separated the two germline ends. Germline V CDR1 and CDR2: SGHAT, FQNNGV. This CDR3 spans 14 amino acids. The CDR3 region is CASSPKLAGNEQFF. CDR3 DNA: TGTGCCAGCAGCCCCAAACTAGCTGGCAATGAGCAGTTCTTC. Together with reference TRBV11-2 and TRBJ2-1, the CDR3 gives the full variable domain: EAGVAQSPRYKIIEKRQSVAFWCNPISGHATLYWYQQILGQGPKLLIQFQNNGVVDDSQLPKDRFSAERLKGVDSTLKIQPAKLEDSAVYLCASSPKLAGNEQFFGPGTRLTVL.

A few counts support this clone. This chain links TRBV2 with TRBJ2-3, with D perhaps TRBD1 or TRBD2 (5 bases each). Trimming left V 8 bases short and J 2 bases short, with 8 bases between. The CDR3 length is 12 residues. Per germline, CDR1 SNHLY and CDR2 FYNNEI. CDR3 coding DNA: TGTGCCAGCCTGGGACCCACAGATACGCAGTATTTT. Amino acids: CASLGPTDTQYF.

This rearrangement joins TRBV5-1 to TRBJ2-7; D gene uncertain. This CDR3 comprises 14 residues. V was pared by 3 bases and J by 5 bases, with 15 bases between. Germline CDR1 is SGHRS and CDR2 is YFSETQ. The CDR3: CASSSIPGFNEQYF. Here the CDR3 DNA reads TGCGCCAGCAGCTCCATCCCCGGGTTCAACGAGCAGTACTTC. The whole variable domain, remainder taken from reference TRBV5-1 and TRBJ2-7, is KAGVTQTPRYLIKTRGQQVTLSCSPISGHRSVSWYQQTPGQGLQFLFEYFSETQRNKGNFPGRFSGRQFSNSRSEMNVSTLELGDSALYLCASSSIPGFNEQYFGPGTRLTVT.